This entry is about one T cell receptor (beta chain). This clone was counted a single time. Its antigen has not been determined. No much larger clone is present one base from it, and per-base qualities are unavailable. Trimming removed 4 bases from V and 8 bases from J, leaving 20 bases between the germline ends. CDR1 LNHDA and CDR2 SQIVND were looked up in the germline V gene (reference sequence). The CDR3 covers 16 residues, taking in both the cysteine and the phenylalanine. Only the CDR3 DNA is retained, 48 bases long and in frame from the first base. Whole blood was collected in K2EDTA tubes by collaborating institutions according to the institutions' own protocols. For TCRbeta analysis, collaborators shipped samples in one of three forms: frozen whole blood, isolated PBMCs, or DNA extracted from either of those sample types. The sample originates from a study of blood T cell repertoires in COVID-19 (dated by TCRdb to about 2020). Study-level background: Samples from collaborators originated in the United States, Italy and Spain and spanned both the acute and convalescent phases of COVID-19. Samples were obtained from the ongoing ImmuneRACE study (first 160 participants) and from 1,254 subjects provided by 6 global collaborators. The dataset comprised deeply sampled blood TCRbeta repertoires from subjects exposed to, actively infected with, or recovered from COVID-19. Sample metadata almost always included a de-identified subject ID, COVID-19 status, age in years and sex. HLA class I and class II types, where available, came from metadata supplied by the sample provider rather than from assay-based typing. The prospective study material was composed of cDNA or gDNA derived from T cells, B-cell-depleted T cells, or PBMCs. The repertoires were made available in a free public database intended to serve as a resource for research on the immune response to SARS-CoV-2.

Beyond this particular receptor, the publication reports: The amount of clinical and demographic metadata varied by source and participant and was provided uncurated.

TCRbeta CDR3 regions were amplified from genomic DNA by means of the immunoSEQ Assay, a bias-controlled multiplex PCR. Per the authors' processing: Within the assay, amplification of reference gene primers was used to estimate how many nucleated cells each sample contained. Sequence reads were collapsed and filtered to measure the absolute abundance of every unique TCRbeta CDR3 rearrangement. For each sample, productive Simpson clonality was calculated by taking the square root of Simpson's diversity index across productive rearrangements. As stored in TCRdb, this immuneACCESS dataset retains in-frame rearrangements with V and J assigned. A fraction of the clones does not appear; measured against another copy, unresolved V genes explain less than half of the discrepancy, and the remainder lacks a known reason. Clonal size and the V and J genes are those of that table, whereas D and trimming came from the DNA. Recorded for this sample are about 81,000 clones; around 80% of them occurred a single time. Around 13% of the sample is held by the ten biggest clonotypes.

The rearrangement joined TRBV19 to TRBJ1-4; TRBD1 could be the D gene, as 6 bases match. Sequenced sample: peripheral blood. This sequence was found in a human donor in a cohort sampled during active COVID-19. Here the CDR3 is given as CASSTGDTMTVEKLFF. DNA sequence: TGTGCCAGTAGTACAGGGGACACGATGACTGTAGAAAAACTGTTTTTT.